This TCR beta chain emerged from a study of identical twins listed by TCRdb under 2016. In terms of the full investigation: To test whether fetal clonotypes persist, this study deep-sequenced TCR alpha and beta repertoires from monozygotic twins, from unrelated adults of various ages, and from cord blood. To rule out contamination, replicate twin experiments were performed at different times with different library preparation protocols. Results and caveats for the whole study, not just this receptor: In monozygotic twins, out-of-frame TCR alpha sharing was systematically underestimated by recombination models, although the models agreed with sharing between unrelated individuals. Zero-insertion analyses could be partly confounded by invariant T cells such as MAIT and iNKT, though diverse VJ usage argued against such confounding for most clonotypes. Fewer insertions were carried by abundant cord blood beta clonotypes; a weaker similar trend was observed in young adult naive repertoires, while no such trend was observed in memory repertoires. Because the same donors could not be followed over many years, conclusions were based on cross-sectional statistical analysis. Excess twin sharing in beta out-of-frame sequences was weaker because fewer shared sequences lowered the signal-to-noise ratio. Out-of-frame TCR alpha sequences shared between twins showed an excess of low generation-probability sequences compared with coincidental sharing between unrelated individuals.

This clonotype has a handful of counts. No antigen is known for it. No much larger clone exists at a distance of one base, and base qualities are not known. The protocol used for the library was 5' RACE. The run used an Illumina HiSeq 2000. Template switching added a universal primer binding site, and the final cDNA carried a unique molecular identifier that allowed TCR cDNA molecules to be counted accurately. First-strand cDNA for TCR alpha and beta chains was synthesized from specific primers in the conserved constant-segment region. To control for contamination, every cDNA library was double barcoded, receiving both a SMART-Mk sample barcode and Illumina barcodes. TruSeq adapter sequences along with Illumina sample barcodes were introduced in two successive PCR steps. TCR alpha and beta cDNA libraries were sequenced on the Illumina HiSeq platform with custom primers. The authors' pipeline ran thus. Unique molecular identifiers were extracted from raw reads with MiGEC, and CDR3 positions were determined with MiXCR. For each individual, recombination models were inferred using an EM algorithm with the repgenHMM and IGoR tools. The analysis of shared clonotypes was done with the tcR package in R, with sharing normalized by the product of cloneset sizes. Out-of-frame nonproductive sequences were analyzed to study raw recombination free of thymic and clonal selection effects. The public sequencing data were trimmed at Q25 with fastp and processed into clonotypes with MiXCR by TCRdb, which kept only in-frame beta chains. One record per CDR3 amino acid sequence lists the most common genes and DNA. TCRdb's processing, not the study's, gives the V and J calls here. This sample has 500,000 to 700,000 distinct CDR3 sequences in its table, and under 8.5% of those were observed once. Around 1.6% of the sample comes from the top ten.

Only healthy Caucasian donors were included. The twin cohort comprised three pairs of female monozygotic twins, all aged roughly 18 to 30 years. The RNA used for TCR libraries was isolated from peripheral blood mononuclear cells. These data are also associated with another study on yellow fever vaccine responses in identical twins. The second study's authors report: According to the authors, in identical twins the way T cells responded to vaccination appeared partly convergent and partly personalized. In identical twins, the study followed T cell clones that responded to the vaccine with precision.

This receptor was obtained from a woman between 18 and 29 years old in good health. The sequencing sample was made of PBMCs.

At the DNA level, the sequence is TGTGCCAGCAGTTTATCAGGTAGTTCTACGCAGTATTTT. Translation gives CASSLSGSSTQYF. The receptor chain draws on TRBV27 and TRBJ2-3; the D segment cannot be called with confidence. Trimming costs V 0 bases and J 8 bases, and their ends lie 9 bases apart. From the cysteine through the phenylalanine, the CDR3 covers 13 amino acids. The read is trimmed to its CDR3 DNA, 39 bases read in frame from base 1. The germline V gene (reference sequence) provides CDR1 MNHEY and CDR2 SMNVEV.